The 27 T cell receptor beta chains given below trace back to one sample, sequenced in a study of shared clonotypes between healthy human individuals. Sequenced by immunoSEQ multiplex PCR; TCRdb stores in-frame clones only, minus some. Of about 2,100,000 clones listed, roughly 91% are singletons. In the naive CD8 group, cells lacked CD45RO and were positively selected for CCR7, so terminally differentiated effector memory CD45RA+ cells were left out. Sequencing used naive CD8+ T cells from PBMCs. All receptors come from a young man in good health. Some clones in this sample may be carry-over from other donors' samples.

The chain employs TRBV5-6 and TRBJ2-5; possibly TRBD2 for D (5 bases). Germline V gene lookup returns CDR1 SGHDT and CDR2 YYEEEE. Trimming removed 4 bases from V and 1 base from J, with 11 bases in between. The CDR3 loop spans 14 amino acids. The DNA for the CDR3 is TGTGCCAGCAGCCCAAGTGGACTCCAAGAGACCCAGTACTTC. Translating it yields CASSPSGLQETQYF.

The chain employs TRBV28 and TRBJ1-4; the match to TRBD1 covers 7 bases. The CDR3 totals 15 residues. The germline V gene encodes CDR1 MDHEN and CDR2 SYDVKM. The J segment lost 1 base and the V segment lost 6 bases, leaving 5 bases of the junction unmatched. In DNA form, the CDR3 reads TGTGCCAGCAGCGCCACAGGGGAAACTAATGAAAAACTGTTTTTT. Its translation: CASSATGETNEKLFF.

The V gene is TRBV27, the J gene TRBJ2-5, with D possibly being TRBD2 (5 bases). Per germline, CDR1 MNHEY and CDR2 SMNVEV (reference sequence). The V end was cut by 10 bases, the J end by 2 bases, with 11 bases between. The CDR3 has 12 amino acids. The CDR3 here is CATGNPQETQYF. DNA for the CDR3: TGTGCCACGGGGAACCCACAAGAGACCCAGTACTTC.

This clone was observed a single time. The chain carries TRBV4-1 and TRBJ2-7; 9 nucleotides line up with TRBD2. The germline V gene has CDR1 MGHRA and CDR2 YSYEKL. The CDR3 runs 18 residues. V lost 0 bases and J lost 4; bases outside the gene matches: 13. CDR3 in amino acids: CASSQEPLGGTSLYEQYF. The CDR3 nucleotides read TGCGCCAGCAGCCAAGAACCATTAGGCGGGACTAGCTTGTACGAGCAGTACTTC.

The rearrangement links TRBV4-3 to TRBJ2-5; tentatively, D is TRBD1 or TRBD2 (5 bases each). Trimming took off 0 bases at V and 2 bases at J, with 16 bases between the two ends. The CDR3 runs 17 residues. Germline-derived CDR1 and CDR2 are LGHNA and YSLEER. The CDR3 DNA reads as TGCGCCAGCAGCCAAGATCGCCCCGGGACGGGACAAGAGACCCAGTACTTC. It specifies CASSQDRPGTGQETQYF.

For the CDR3, the DNA is TGTGCCAGCAGTTACAGCGGGACAAACCACGAGCAGTACTTC. This codes for CASSYSGTNHEQYF. This chain connects TRBV6-5 to TRBJ2-7, with D possibly matching TRBD2 (7 bases). CDR3 size: 14 residues. Per the germline V gene, CDR1 is MNHEY and CDR2 is SVGAGI. V lost 2 bases to trimming and J lost 5 bases, with 13 bases between them.

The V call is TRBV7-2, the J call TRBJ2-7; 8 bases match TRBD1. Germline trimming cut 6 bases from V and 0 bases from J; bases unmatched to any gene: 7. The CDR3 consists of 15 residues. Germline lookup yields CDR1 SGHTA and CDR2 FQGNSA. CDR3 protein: CASRLRTGSSYEQYF. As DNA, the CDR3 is TGTGCCAGCAGACTGAGGACAGGGAGCTCCTACGAGCAGTACTTC.

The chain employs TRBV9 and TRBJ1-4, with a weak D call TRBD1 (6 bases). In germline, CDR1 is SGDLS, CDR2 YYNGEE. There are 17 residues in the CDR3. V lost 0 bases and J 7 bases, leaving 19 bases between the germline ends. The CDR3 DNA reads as TGTGCCAGCAGCGTAGGAGGCCTAATTCGGGGGCTTGAAAAACTGTTTTTT. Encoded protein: CASSVGGLIRGLEKLFF.

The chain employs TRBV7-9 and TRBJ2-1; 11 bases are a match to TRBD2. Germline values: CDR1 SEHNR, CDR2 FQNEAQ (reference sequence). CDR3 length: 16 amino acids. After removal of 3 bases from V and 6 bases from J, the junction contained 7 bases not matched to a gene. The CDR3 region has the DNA TGTGCCAGCAGCTTCCCTACTAGCGGGAGCCCCAATGAGCAGTTCTTC. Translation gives CASSFPTSGSPNEQFF.

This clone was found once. CDR3 protein: CASSPDSAYNEQFF. CDR3 DNA sequence: TGTGCCAGCAGCCCAGACAGTGCTTACAATGAGCAGTTCTTC. The rearrangement links TRBV9 to TRBJ2-1, with D possibly TRBD1 on 5 matching bases. This CDR3 contains 14 residues. Germline V gene lookup returns CDR1 SGDLS and CDR2 YYNGEE. With 4 bases removed from V and 4 bases from J, the gap between germline ends came to 12 bases.

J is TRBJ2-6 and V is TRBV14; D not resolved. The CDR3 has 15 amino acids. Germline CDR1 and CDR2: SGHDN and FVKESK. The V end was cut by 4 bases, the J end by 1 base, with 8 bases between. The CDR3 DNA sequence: TGTGCCAGCAGCCCTCACGGGTCTGGGGCCAACGTCCTGACTTTC. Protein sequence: CASSPHGSGANVLTF.

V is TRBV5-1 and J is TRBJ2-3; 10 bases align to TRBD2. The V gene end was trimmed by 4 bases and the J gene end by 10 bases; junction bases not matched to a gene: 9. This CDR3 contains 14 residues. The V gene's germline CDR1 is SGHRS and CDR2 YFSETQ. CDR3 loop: CASSPTSGWEAQYF. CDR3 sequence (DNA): TGCGCCAGCAGCCCGACTAGCGGGTGGGAGGCGCAGTATTTT. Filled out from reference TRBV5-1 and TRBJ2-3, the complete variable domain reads KAGVTQTPRYLIKTRGQQVTLSCSPISGHRSVSWYQQTPGQGLQFLFEYFSETQRNKGNFPGRFSGRQFSNSRSEMNVSTLELGDSALYLCASSPTSGWEAQYFGPGTRLTVL.

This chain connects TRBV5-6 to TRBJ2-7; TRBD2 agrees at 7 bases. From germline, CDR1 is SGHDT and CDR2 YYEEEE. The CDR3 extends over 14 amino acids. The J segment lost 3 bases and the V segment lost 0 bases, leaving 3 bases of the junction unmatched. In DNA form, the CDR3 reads TGTGCCAGCAGCTTGGCCGGGACTAACTACGAGCAGTACTTC. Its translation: CASSLAGTNYEQYF.

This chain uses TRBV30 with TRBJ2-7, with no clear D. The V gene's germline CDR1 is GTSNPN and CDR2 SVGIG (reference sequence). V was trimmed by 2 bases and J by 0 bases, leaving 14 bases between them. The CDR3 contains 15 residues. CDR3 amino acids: CAWSTPSLSSYEQYF. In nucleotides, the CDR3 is TGTGCCTGGAGTACTCCGTCGCTCAGCTCCTACGAGCAGTACTTC.

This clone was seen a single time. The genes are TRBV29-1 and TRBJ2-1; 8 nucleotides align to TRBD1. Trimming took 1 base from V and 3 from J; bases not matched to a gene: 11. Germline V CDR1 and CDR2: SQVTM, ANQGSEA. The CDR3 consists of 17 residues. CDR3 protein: CSVEGGEGQVNYNEQFF. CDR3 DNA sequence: TGCAGCGTTGAAGGGGGTGAGGGACAGGTTAACTACAATGAGCAGTTCTTC.

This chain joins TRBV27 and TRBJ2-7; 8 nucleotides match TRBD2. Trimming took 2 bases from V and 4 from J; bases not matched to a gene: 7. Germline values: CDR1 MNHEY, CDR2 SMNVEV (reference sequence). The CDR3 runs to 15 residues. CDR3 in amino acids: CASSLVGSGSYEQYF. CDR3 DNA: TGTGCCAGCAGTTTAGTTGGAAGCGGGAGTTACGAGCAGTACTTC.

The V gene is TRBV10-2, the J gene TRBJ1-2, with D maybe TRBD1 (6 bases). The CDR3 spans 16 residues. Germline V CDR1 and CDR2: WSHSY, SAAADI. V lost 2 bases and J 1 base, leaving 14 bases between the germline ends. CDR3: CASSEGAGALNYGYTF. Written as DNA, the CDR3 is TGCGCCAGCAGTGAGGGGGCAGGGGCCCTTAACTATGGCTACACCTTC.

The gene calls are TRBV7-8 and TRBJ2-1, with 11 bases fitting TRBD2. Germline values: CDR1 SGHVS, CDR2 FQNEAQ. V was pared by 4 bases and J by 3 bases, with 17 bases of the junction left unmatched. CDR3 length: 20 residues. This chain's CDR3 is CASSSGRGLAGGTGYNEQFF. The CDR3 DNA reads TGTGCCAGCAGCTCGGGCAGAGGGCTAGCGGGAGGAACTGGCTACAATGAGCAGTTCTTC. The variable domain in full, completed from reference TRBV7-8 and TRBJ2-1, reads GAGVSQSPRYKVAKRGQDVALRCDPISGHVSLFWYQQALGQGPEFLTYFQNEAQLDKSGLPSDRFFAERPEGSVSTLKIQRTQQEDSAVYLCASSSGRGLAGGTGYNEQFFGPGTRLTVL.

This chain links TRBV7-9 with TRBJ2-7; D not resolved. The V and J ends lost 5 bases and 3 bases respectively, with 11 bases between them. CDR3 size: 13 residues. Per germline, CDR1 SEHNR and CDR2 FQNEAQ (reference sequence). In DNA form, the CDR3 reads TGTGCCAGCAGCCCCCGGGCCGGCTACGAGCAGTACTTC. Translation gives CASSPRAGYEQYF.

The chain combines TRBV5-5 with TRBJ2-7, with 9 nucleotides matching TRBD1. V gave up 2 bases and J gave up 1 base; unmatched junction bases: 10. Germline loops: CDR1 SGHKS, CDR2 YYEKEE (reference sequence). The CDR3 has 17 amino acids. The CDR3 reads CASSLMSWDRASYEQYF. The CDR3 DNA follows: TGTGCCAGCAGCTTAATGTCATGGGACAGGGCATCCTACGAGCAGTACTTC.

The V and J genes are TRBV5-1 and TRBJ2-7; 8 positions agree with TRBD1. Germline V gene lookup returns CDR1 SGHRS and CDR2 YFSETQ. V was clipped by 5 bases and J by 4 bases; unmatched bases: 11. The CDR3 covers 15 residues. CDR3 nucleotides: TGCGCCAGCAGTATCGAACCCACAGGGGGTTACGAGCAGTACTTC. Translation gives CASSIEPTGGYEQYF. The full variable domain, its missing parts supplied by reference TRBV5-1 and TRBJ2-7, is KAGVTQTPRYLIKTRGQQVTLSCSPISGHRSVSWYQQTPGQGLQFLFEYFSETQRNKGNFPGRFSGRQFSNSRSEMNVSTLELGDSALYLCASSIEPTGGYEQYFGPGTRLTVT.

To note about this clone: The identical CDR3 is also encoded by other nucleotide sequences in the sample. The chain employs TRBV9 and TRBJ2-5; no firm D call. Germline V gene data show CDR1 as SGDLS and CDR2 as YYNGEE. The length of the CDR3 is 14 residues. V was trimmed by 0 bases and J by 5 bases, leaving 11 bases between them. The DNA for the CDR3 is TGTGCCAGCAGCGTAGTGGGAAGTGGGGAGACCCAGTACTTC. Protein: CASSVVGSGETQYF.

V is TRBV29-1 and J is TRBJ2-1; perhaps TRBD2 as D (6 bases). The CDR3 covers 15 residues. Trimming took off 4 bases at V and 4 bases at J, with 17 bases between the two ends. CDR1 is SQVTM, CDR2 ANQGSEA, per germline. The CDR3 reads CSVGGGKTTYNEQFF. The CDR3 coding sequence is TGCAGCGTTGGAGGCGGGAAGACCACTTACAATGAGCAGTTCTTC.

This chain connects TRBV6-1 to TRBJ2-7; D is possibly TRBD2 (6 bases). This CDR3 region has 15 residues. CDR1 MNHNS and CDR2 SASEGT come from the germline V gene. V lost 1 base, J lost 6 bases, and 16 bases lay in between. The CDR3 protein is CASSEESLAGSEQYF. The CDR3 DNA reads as TGTGCCAGCAGTGAAGAGTCACTAGCCGGGAGCGAGCAGTACTTC.

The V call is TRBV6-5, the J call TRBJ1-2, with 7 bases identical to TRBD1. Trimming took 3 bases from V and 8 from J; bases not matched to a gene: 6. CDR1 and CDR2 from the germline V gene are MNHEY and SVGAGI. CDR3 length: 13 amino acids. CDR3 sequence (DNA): TGTGCCAGCAGTTATGAGGGGGCTGCAGGCTACACCTTC. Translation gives CASSYEGAAGYTF.

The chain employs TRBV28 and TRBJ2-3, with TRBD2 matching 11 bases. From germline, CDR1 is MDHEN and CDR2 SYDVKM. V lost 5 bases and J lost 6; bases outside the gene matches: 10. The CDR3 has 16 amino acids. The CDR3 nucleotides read TGTGCCAGCAGTCTCATAGCGGGAGGGCTCTGGGATACGCAGTATTTT. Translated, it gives CASSLIAGGLWDTQYF.

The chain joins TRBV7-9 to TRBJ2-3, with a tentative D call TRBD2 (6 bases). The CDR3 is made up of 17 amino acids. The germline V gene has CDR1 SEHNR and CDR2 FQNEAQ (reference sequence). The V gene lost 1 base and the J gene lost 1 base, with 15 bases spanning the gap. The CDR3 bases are TGTGCCAGCAGCTTAGGAGGGGCGGGAACCGGCACAGATACGCAGTATTTT. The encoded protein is CASSLGGAGTGTDTQYF. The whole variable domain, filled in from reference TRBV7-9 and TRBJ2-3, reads DTGVSQNPRHKITKRGQNVTFRCDPISEHNRLYWYRQTLGQGPEFLTYFQNEAQLEKSRLLSDRFSAERPKGSFSTLEIQRTEQGDSAMYLCASSLGGAGTGTDTQYFGPGTRLTVL.